These 5 T cell receptor beta chains originate from one sample sequenced in a study of shared T cell receptors in the human thymus. TCRdb's copy holds only in-frame clones and misses some; the assay was immunoSEQ multiplex PCR. The sample lists more than 550,000 clones; 70% to 90% were seen once. These data also featured in a second study, about human thymus T cells.

The sample consisted of thymocytes. The source of these receptors is a girl less than two years old with a congenital heart defect.

This clone is a singleton in its sample. The chain links TRBV4-3 to TRBJ1-4; TRBD1 might be the D (5 bases). The V and J ends lost 4 bases and 7 bases respectively, with 16 bases between them. The CDR3 runs 15 residues. Germline-derived CDR1 and CDR2 are LGHNA and YSLEER. The CDR3 DNA reads TGCGCCAGCAGCCGATGGGGCCTCGGGGGTGAAAAACTGTTTTTT. Translated, it gives CASSRWGLGGEKLFF.

The V call is TRBV6-1, the J call TRBJ1-5; no firm D call. The CDR3 has 12 residues. The germline gives CDR1 MNHNS, CDR2 SASEGT. Trimming stripped 9 bases from V and 6 bases from J, with 12 bases between. The chain's CDR3 is CASGGSTQPQHF. Here the CDR3 DNA reads TGTGCCAGTGGAGGATCGACTCAGCCCCAGCATTTT.

CDR3 sequence (DNA): TGTGCCAGCAGCCCTCCCGGGACAGGGGATTATGGCTACACCTTC. As protein: CASSPPGTGDYGYTF. The gene calls are TRBV7-9 and TRBJ1-2; 10 bases match TRBD1. CDR1 and CDR2 from the germline V gene are SEHNR and FQNEAQ (reference sequence). CDR3 length: 15 residues. The junction had 8 bases not matched to a gene; V was cut back by 5 bases and J by 5 bases.

The J gene is TRBJ1-1, the V gene TRBV6-5; a weak D match, TRBD1 (6 bases). V lost 0 bases to trimming and J lost 8 bases, with 16 bases between them. This CDR3 region has 15 residues. Germline assignment: CDR1 MNHEY and CDR2 SVGAGI. The CDR3: CASSYSKVWTVEAFF. The CDR3 nucleotides read TGTGCCAGCAGTTACTCGAAGGTCTGGACAGTAGAAGCTTTCTTT.

This clone was seen just once. Here the CDR3 DNA reads TGCGCCAGCAGCCAAGTGAAGGGAGCCCATTCTAATTCACCCCTCCACTTT. Protein product: CASSQVKGAHSNSPLHF. This rearrangement joins TRBV4-3 to TRBJ1-6; no clear D. Trimming removed 1 base from V and 6 bases from J, with 16 bases in between. The CDR3 has 17 amino acids. CDR1 and CDR2 (germline): LGHNA, YSLEER.